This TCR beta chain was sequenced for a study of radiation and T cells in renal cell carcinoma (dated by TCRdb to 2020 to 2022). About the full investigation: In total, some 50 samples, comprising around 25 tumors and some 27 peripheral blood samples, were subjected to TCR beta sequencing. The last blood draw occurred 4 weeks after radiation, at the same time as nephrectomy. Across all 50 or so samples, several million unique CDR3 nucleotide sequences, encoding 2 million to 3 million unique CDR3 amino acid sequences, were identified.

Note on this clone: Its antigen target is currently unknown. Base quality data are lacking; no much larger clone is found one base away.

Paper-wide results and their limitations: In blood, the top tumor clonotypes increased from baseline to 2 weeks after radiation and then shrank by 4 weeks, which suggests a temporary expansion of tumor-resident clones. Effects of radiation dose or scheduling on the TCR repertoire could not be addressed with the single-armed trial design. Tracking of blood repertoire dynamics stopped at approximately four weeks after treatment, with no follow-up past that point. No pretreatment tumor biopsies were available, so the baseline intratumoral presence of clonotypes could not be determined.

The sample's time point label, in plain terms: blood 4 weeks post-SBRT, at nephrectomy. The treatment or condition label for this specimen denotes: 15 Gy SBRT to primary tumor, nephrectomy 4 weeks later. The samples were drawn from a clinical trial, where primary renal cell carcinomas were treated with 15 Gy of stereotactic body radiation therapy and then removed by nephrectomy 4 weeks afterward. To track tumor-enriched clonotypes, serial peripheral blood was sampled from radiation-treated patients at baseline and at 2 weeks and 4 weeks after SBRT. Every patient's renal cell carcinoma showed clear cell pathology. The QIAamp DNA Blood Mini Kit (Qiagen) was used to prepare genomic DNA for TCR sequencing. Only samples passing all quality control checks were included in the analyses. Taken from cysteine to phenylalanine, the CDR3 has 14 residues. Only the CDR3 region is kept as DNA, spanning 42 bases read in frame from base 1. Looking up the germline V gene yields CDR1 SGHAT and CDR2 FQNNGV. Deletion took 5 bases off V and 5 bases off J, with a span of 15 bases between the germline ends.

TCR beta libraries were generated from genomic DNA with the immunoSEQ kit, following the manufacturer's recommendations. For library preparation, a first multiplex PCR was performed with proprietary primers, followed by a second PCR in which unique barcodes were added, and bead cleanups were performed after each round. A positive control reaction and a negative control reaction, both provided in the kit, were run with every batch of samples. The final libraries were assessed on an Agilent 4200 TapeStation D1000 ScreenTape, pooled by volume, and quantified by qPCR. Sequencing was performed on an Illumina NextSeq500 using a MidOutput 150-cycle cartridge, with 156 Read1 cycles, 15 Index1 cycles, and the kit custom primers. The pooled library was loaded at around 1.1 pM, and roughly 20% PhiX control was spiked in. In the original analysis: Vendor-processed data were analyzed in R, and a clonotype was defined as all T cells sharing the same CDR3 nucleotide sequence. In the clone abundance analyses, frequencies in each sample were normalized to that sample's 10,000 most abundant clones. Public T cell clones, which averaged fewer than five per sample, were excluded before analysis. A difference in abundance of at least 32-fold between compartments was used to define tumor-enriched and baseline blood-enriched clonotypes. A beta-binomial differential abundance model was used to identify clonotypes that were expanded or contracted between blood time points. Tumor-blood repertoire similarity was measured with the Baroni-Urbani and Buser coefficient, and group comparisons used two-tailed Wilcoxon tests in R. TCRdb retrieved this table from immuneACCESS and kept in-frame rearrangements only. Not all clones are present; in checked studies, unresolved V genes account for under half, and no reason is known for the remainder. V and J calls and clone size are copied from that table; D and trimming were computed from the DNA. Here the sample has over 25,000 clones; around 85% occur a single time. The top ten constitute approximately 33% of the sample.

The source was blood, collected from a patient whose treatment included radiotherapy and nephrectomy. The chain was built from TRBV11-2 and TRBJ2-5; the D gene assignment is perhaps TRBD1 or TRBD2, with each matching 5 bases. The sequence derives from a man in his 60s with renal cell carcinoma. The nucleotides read TGTGCCAGCAGCGCACGGGACCCCGGGGAGACCCAGTACTTC. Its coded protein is CASSARDPGETQYF.